This T cell receptor beta chain was documented in a study of CD8+ T cells in alopecia areata. RNA extraction and reverse transcription yielded cDNA as sequencing template. TCRdb keeps only in-frame clones here, not all; method: immunoSEQ multiplex PCR. The table includes under 250,000 clones, roughly 57% detected once. The V end lost 4 bases, the J end lost 0 bases, and 19 bases lay between the germline ends. CDR1 SGHDN and CDR2 FVKESK come from the germline V gene. There are 17 residues in the CDR3. The chain uses TRBV14 and TRBJ2-7; unclear D gene. The receptor was derived from a human donor with alopecia areata. The material sequenced was CD4+ T cells sorted from blood, taken at week 0. The CDR3 DNA is TGTGCCAGCAGCCTCCTCCAGGAAGGTTTGAGCTCCTACGAGCAGTACTTC. It is translated as CASSLLQEGLSSYEQYF.